These 4 T cell receptor beta chains share one sample of origin, sequenced in a study of metastatic and nonmetastatic thyroid tumors. All patients were untreated before thyroid surgery. TCRdb re-clonotyped the PCR reads via MiXCR. Of 15,000 to 20,000 clones detected, around 13% appear once; the ten largest clones hold 15%. The specimen was tumor tissue. The receptors were sampled from a female donor with papillary thyroid cancer or a benign thyroid nodule (not recorded which). Some clones in this sample may be carry-over from other donors' samples.

There are many counts of this clone. The chain employs TRBV4-1 and TRBJ1-4; D gene uncertain. V lost 2 bases, J lost 0 bases, and 13 bases lay in between. CDR3 length equals 17 residues. Germline lookup yields CDR1 MGHRA and CDR2 YSYEKL. The CDR3 spells CASSQPVDGTTNEKLFF. The CDR3 nucleotides are TGCGCCAGCAGCCAACCCGTTGACGGCACAACTAATGAAAAACTGTTTTTT.

Concerning this clone: A much bigger clone sits one base away, suggesting this may be a read error. This rearrangement joins TRBV18 to TRBJ2-5, with 11 nucleotides matching TRBD1. Germline V CDR1 and CDR2: KGHSH, LQKENI. This CDR3 spans 16 amino acids. CDR3 sequence (DNA): TGTGCCAGCTCACCATCGGGACAGGGGGTCCAAGAGACCCGGTACTTC. Its protein is CASSPSGQGVQETRYF. The full variable domain, its missing parts supplied by reference TRBV18 and TRBJ2-5, is NAGVMQNPRHLVRRRGQEARLRCSPMKGHSHVYWYRQLPEEGLKFMVYLQKENIIDESGMPKERFSAEFPKEGPSILRIQQVVRGDSAAYFCASSPSGQGVQETRYFGPGTRLLVL.

In this sample, this clone turned up a few times. V usage is TRBV6-1 and J usage is TRBJ1-6; no firm D call. The CDR3 is made up of 13 amino acids. CDR1 is MNHNS, CDR2 SASEGT, per germline. Trimming stripped 5 bases from V and 10 bases from J, with 12 bases between. The CDR3 bases are TGTGCCAGCAGTACCGATGCACAATCACCCCTCCACTTT. As protein: CASSTDAQSPLHF.

At least ten counts were recorded for this clone. The chain employs TRBV7-2 and TRBJ1-5; unclear D gene. Germline V gene data show CDR1 as SGHTA and CDR2 as FQGNSA. The CDR3 is made up of 13 amino acids. The ends were cut back, 5 bases at V and 9 bases at J, with 14 bases in the middle. The DNA for the CDR3 is TGTGCCAGCAGCCCCGGCGCAGATTGGCCCCAGCATTTT. It specifies CASSPGADWPQHF.